The present TCR beta chain was sequenced within a study of blood T cell repertoires in COVID-19. As for the study in general: Acute and convalescent COVID-19 samples came from the United States, Italy and Spain. In each case, the material was cDNA or gDNA derived from T cells, B-cell-depleted T cells, or PBMCs.

Original data processing: It was from reference gene primer amplification that nucleated cell counts were estimated. Generated by immunoSEQ multiplex PCR, the TCRdb table keeps only in-frame clones and is missing some. V, J and clone size derive from that table, while D and trimming were established from the DNA sequence. This table has roughly 190,000 clones, less than 90% appearing once. V lost 6 bases to trimming and J lost 1 base; unmatched junction nucleotides: 6. From germline, CDR1 is MDHEN and CDR2 SYDVKM. This CDR3 region has 15 residues. This clone was seen only a few times. Followed longitudinally, the Seattle patients had been enrolled during active infection.

The clonotype was recovered from a woman aged 55-70 years with COVID-19, enrolled during active disease. The chain employs TRBV28 and TRBJ2-7; the match to TRBD1 covers 10 bases. Sequencing input: peripheral blood. The CDR3 region is CASSPDRGQSYEQYF. In DNA form, the CDR3 reads TGTGCCAGCAGCCCTGACAGGGGGCAGTCCTACGAGCAGTACTTC. The whole variable domain, filled in from reference TRBV28 and TRBJ2-7, reads DVKVTQSSRYLVKRTGEKVFLECVQDMDHENMFWYRQDPGLGLRLIYFSYDVKMKEKGDIPEGYSVSREKKERFSLILESASTNQTSMYLCASSPDRGQSYEQYFGPGTRLTVT.